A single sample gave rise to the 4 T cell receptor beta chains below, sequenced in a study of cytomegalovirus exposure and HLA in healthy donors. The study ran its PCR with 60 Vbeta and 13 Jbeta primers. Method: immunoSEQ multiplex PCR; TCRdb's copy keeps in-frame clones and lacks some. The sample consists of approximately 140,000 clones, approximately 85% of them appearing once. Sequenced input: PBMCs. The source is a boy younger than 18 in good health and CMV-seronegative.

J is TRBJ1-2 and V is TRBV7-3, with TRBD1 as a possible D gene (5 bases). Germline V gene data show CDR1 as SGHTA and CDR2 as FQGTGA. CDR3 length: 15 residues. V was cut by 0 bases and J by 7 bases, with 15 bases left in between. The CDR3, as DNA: TGTGCCAGCAGCTTAACCGCGGGCGGGGCGTTTGGCTACACCTTC. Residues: CASSLTAGGAFGYTF.

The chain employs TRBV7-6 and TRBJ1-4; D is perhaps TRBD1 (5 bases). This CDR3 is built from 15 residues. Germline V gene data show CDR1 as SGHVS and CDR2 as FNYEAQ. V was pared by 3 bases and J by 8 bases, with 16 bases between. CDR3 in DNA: TGTGCCAGCAGCTTCCACCCCCAGGGTAACGAAAAACTGTTTTTT. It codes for CASSFHPQGNEKLFF.

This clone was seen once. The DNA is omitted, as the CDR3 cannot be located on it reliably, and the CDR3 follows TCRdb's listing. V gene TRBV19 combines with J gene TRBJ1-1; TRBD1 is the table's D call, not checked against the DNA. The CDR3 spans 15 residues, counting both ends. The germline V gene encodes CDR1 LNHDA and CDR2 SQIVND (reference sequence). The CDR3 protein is CASSVPPGGQAEAFF.

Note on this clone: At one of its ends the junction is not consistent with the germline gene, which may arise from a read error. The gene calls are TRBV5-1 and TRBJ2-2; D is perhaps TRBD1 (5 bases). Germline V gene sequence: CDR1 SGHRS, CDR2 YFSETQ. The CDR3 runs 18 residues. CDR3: CASSLGDPLGANTGELFF. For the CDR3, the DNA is TGCGCCAGCAGCTTGGGTGACCCTTTAGGGGCGAATACCGGGGAGCTGTTTTTT.